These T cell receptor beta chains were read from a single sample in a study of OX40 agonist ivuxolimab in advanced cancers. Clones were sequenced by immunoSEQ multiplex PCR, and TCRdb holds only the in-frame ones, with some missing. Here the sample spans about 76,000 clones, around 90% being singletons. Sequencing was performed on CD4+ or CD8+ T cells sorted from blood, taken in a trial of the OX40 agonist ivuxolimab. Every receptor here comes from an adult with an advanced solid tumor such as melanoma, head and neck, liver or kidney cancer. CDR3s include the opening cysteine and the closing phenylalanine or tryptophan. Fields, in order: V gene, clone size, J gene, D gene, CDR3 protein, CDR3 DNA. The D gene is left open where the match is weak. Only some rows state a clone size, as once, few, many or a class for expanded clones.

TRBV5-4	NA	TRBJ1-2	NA	CASSRDTGINYGYTF	TGTGCCAGCAGCCGGGATACAGGGATTAACTATGGCTACACCTTC
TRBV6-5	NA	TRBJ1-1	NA	CASSYSGRGGTEAFF	TGTGCCAGCAGTTACTCGGGGAGGGGCGGGACTGAAGCTTTCTTT
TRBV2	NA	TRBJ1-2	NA	CASLGTGIDYGYTF	TGTGCCAGCCTGGGTACAGGGATCGACTATGGCTACACCTTC
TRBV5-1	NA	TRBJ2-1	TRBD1	CASSHGQDHNEQFF	TGCGCCAGCAGCCACGGACAGGACCACAATGAGCAGTTCTTC
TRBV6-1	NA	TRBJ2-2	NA	CASSAGTWTYEAGELFF	TGTGCCAGCAGTGCCGGGACCTGGACATATGAGGCCGGGGAGCTGTTTTTT
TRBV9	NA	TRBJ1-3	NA	CASSLRSFSGNTIYF	TGTGCCAGCAGCCTGAGGAGCTTCTCTGGAAACACCATATATTTT
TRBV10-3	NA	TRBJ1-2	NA	CAISESTGGGASGYTF	TGTGCCATCAGTGAGTCGACTGGGGGAGGGGCGAGCGGCTACACCTTC
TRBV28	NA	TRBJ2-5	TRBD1	CASSDDRGRRETQYF	TGTGCCAGCAGTGATGACAGGGGACGTCGAGAGACCCAGTACTTC
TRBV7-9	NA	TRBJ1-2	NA	CASSIPDYSYGYTF	TGTGCCAGCAGCATCCCGGACTATAGCTATGGCTACACCTTC
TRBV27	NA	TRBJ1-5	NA	CASSLLDTNSNQPQHF	TGTGCCAGCAGTTTGTTAGACACTAATAGCAATCAGCCCCAGCATTTT
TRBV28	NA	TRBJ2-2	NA	CASSLSQGVTGELFF	TGTGCCAGCAGTTTATCACAGGGTGTCACCGGGGAGCTGTTTTTT
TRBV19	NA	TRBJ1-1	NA	CASSISFGTEAFF	TGTGCCAGTAGTATTAGTTTTGGCACTGAAGCTTTCTTT
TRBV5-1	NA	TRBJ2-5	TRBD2	CASSLGLAQVKETQYF	TGCGCCAGCAGCTTGGGACTAGCGCAGGTAAAAGAGACCCAGTACTTC
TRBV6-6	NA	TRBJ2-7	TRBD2	CASSPGTSGGNYEQYF	TGTGCCAGCAGTCCGGGGACTAGCGGGGGTAACTACGAGCAGTACTTC
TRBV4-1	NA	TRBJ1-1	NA	CASSQRTESEAFF	TGCGCCAGCAGCCAACGGACAGAGAGTGAAGCTTTCTTT
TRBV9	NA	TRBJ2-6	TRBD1	CASSGKGQGPSGANVLTF	TGTGCCAGCAGCGGAAAGGGACAGGGCCCCTCTGGGGCCAACGTCCTGACTTTC
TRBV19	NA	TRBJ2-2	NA	CASTEIALNTGELFF	TGTGCCAGTACAGAAATTGCCTTGAACACCGGGGAGCTGTTTTTT
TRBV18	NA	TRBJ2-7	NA	CASSPPGSGDTYEQYF	TGTGCCAGCTCACCACCGGGGTCAGGCGATACCTACGAGCAGTACTTC
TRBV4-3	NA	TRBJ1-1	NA	CASSQGGNRNTEAFF	TGCGCCAGCAGCCAAGGAGGAAACAGGAACACTGAAGCTTTCTTT
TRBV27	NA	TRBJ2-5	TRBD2	CASSASGGSRGTQYF	TGTGCCAGCAGTGCTAGCGGGGGGTCCAGGGGGACCCAGTACTTC
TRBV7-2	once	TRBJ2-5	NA	CASSITGGKYQETQYF	TGTGCCAGCAGCATAACGGGGGGCAAGTACCAAGAGACCCAGTACTTC
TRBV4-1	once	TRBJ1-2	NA	CASSQEGLSYGYTF	TGCGCCAGCAGCCAAGAAGGTCTGTCGTATGGCTACACCTTC
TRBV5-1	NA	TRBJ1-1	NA	CASRKSDSRNTEAFF	TGCGCCAGCAGGAAGTCAGACAGTCGTAACACTGAAGCTTTCTTT
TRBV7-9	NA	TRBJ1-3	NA	CASSPKRRLGNTIYF	TGTGCCAGCAGCCCCAAACGCCGCCTCGGAAACACCATATATTTT
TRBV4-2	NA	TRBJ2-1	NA	CASSQGDREGGEQFF	TGTGCCAGCAGCCAAGGCGACAGGGAGGGGGGCGAGCAGTTCTTC
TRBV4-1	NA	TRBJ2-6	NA	CASSQVSKGTGADVLTF	TGCGCCAGCAGCCAAGTCTCAAAAGGTACTGGGGCCGACGTCCTGACTTTC
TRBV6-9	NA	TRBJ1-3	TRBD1	CASAYNRTGVTGNTIYF	TGTGCCAGCGCCTATAACAGAACAGGGGTCACTGGAAACACCATATATTTT
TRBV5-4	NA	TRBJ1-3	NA	CASRPGGSSGNTIYF	TGTGCCAGCAGACCGGGGGGGTCCTCTGGAAACACCATATATTTT
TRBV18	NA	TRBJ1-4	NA	CASSPGRDEKLFF	TGTGCCAGCTCACCCGGGCGAGATGAAAAACTGTTTTTT